Shown below are 21 T cell receptor beta chains from a single sample sequenced in a study of shared clonotypes between healthy human individuals (dated by TCRdb to 2019 to 2021). For the CD8 naive samples, CD45RO-negative cells were positively selected for CCR7, yielding a CD45RA+CCR7+ population from which TemRA cells were excluded. The library was obtained by the immunoSEQ multiplex PCR assay. TCRdb mirrors the immuneACCESS table, restricted to in-frame sequences. Some clones are absent from its copies; in checked studies, under half trace to an unresolved V gene, and the reason for the others is unknown. Here the sample has some 2 million clones; approximately 94% occur a single time. The biggest ten clones account for about 1.1% of the sample. Sequenced sample: naive CD8+ T cells sorted from blood. The cell subset or site label for this specimen denotes: CD45RA+CCR7+. All receptors derive from a man aged 18 to 35 in good health.

The rearrangement uses TRBV5-6 and TRBJ1-5; D remains ambiguous. Germline CDR1 and CDR2: SGHDT and YYEEEE. The CDR3 runs 17 residues. The V and J ends lost 4 bases and 2 bases respectively, with 19 bases between them. The CDR3 here is CASSLSEGYYGNQPQHF. DNA for the CDR3: TGTGCCAGCAGCCTCTCTGAAGGGTACTACGGCAATCAGCCCCAGCATTTT.

V usage is TRBV5-4 and J usage is TRBJ1-2; weak D call: TRBD1 (5 bases). Germline values: CDR1 SGHNT, CDR2 YYREEE (reference sequence). This CDR3 has 14 amino acids. With 4 bases removed from V and 4 bases from J, the gap between germline ends came to 14 bases. As DNA, the CDR3 is TGTGCCAGCAGCCCCGACTGGGACCCCTATGGCTACACCTTC. It codes for CASSPDWDPYGYTF.

The chain recombines TRBV4-1 with TRBJ2-7; no reliable D call. The ends were cut back, 0 bases at V and 0 bases at J, with 18 bases in the middle. CDR1 and CDR2 from the germline V gene are MGHRA and YSYEKL. The CDR3 is 18 amino acids. CDR3 DNA sequence: TGCGCCAGCAGCCAAGATCCGCCGGGTGGCGAAAGCTCCTACGAGCAGTACTTC. Translation gives CASSQDPPGGESSYEQYF.

In regard to this clone: Different DNA sequences within this sample yield the same CDR3. This chain joins TRBV27 and TRBJ2-1; D possibly corresponds to TRBD2 (5 bases). The germline V gene has CDR1 MNHEY and CDR2 SMNVEV (reference sequence). This CDR3 contains 16 residues. Between the trimmed V and J ends, which lost 0 bases and 0 bases, there was a span of 9 bases. The CDR3 reads CASSLSPGSSYNEQFF. CDR3 sequence (DNA): TGTGCCAGCAGTTTATCGCCGGGGAGCTCCTACAATGAGCAGTTCTTC.

The CDR3, as DNA: TGTGCCAGCAGCATAGGAGTCGGTTACGAGCAGTACTTC. The encoded protein is CASSIGVGYEQYF. The rearrangement joins TRBV6-5 to TRBJ2-7; D is undetermined. The CDR3 totals 13 residues. The V gene's germline CDR1 is MNHEY and CDR2 SVGAGI. The V and J ends lost 6 bases and 4 bases respectively, with 13 bases between them.

The chain links TRBV5-6 to TRBJ2-1; 7 bases match TRBD2. V was pared by 4 bases and J by 4 bases, with 5 bases of the junction left unmatched. The CDR3 runs 14 residues. In germline, CDR1 is SGHDT, CDR2 YYEEEE. CDR3: CASSGGGGYNEQFF. The CDR3 nucleotides read TGTGCCAGCAGCGGTGGGGGAGGGTACAATGAGCAGTTCTTC.

The chain carries TRBV29-1 and TRBJ2-7; D might be TRBD1 (7 bases). The germline gives CDR1 SQVTM, CDR2 ANQGSEA. The CDR3 sequence is 14 residues long. V lost 2 bases and J 4 bases, leaving 15 bases between the germline ends. The CDR3 is CSVESQGEEYEQYF. The CDR3 DNA follows: TGCAGCGTTGAATCTCAGGGGGAGGAATACGAGCAGTACTTC.

The chain carries TRBV12-5 and TRBJ2-7, with 9 bases matching TRBD1. V was clipped by 4 bases and J by 0 bases; unmatched bases: 4. Germline CDR1 LGHNT, CDR2 FRNRAP. The CDR3 length is 15 residues. The CDR3 region has the DNA TGTGCTAGTGGTTCCTCGGACAGGGGCTCCTACGAGCAGTACTTC. Translated: CASGSSDRGSYEQYF.

On this clone itself: Other DNA sequences in the sample encode the same CDR3. The genes are TRBV7-9 and TRBJ2-7; no clear D gene. V was shortened by 2 bases and J by 4 bases, with 3 bases between the two germline ends. The CDR3 is made up of 11 amino acids. CDR1 and CDR2 from the germline V gene are SEHNR and FQNEAQ (reference sequence). The CDR3 bases are TGTGCCAGCAGCTTATCTTACGAGCAGTACTTC. Its translation is CASSLSYEQYF.

V usage is TRBV9 and J usage is TRBJ1-2; TRBD1 might be the D (6 bases). Per the germline V gene, CDR1 is SGDLS and CDR2 is YYNGEE. The V and J ends lost 3 bases and 6 bases respectively, with 12 bases between them. The CDR3 has 13 amino acids. The CDR3 here is CASSAEGGDGYTF. The CDR3 DNA reads TGTGCCAGCAGCGCCGAAGGGGGTGATGGCTACACCTTC. Supplemented by reference TRBV9 and TRBJ1-2, the full variable domain reads DSGVTQTPKHLITATGQRVTLRCSPRSGDLSVYWYQQSLDQGLQFLIQYYNGEERAKGNILERFSAQQFPDLHSELNLSSLELGDSALYFCASSAEGGDGYTFGSGTRLTVV.

The rearrangement joins TRBV15 to TRBJ1-1; 9 bases agree with TRBD1. Germline assignment: CDR1 LNHNV and CDR2 YYDKDF (reference sequence). This CDR3 contains 15 residues. The V segment lost 3 bases and the J segment 4 bases; nucleotides outside the gene matches: 6. CDR3 DNA sequence: TGTGCCACCAGCAGCCGACAGGGGGTCGGCACTGAAGCTTTCTTT. It is translated as CATSSRQGVGTEAFF.

J is TRBJ2-7 and V is TRBV29-1; D gene uncertain. CDR3 length: 13 amino acids. The germline CDR1 and CDR2 sequences are SQVTM and ANQGSEA. Trimming stripped 1 base from V and 2 bases from J, with 9 bases between. CDR3 nucleotide sequence: TGCAGCGTTGAAGGGGCGTACACCTACGAGCAGTACTTC. The encoded protein is CSVEGAYTYEQYF.

CDR3 loop: CASSQVPDGNSPLHF. The CDR3 DNA follows: TGTGCCAGCAGCCAAGTCCCCGACGGGAATTCACCCCTCCACTTT. The chain couples TRBV14 to TRBJ1-6; D is undetermined. Germline V lookup: CDR1 SGHDN, CDR2 FVKESK. The CDR3 sequence is 15 residues long. V lost 1 base and J 7 bases, leaving 11 bases between the germline ends.

The CDR3 bases are TGTGCCAGCAGCTTACTCGGGGTGAACACTGAAGCTTTCTTT. Translating gives CASSLLGVNTEAFF. V usage is TRBV7-2 and J usage is TRBJ1-1, with D hard to call. CDR1 and CDR2 (germline): SGHTA, FQGNSA. The CDR3 loop spans 14 amino acids. The ends were cut back, 2 bases at V and 0 bases at J, with 7 bases in the middle. Variable domain in full (rest from reference TRBV7-2 and TRBJ1-1): GAGVSQSPSNKVTEKGKDVELRCDPISGHTALYWYRQSLGQGLEFLIYFQGNSAPDKSGLPSDRFSAERTGGSVSTLTIQRTQQEDSAVYLCASSLLGVNTEAFFGQGTRLTVV.

The rearrangement uses TRBV4-1 and TRBJ2-7; D is ambiguous. V was clipped by 0 bases and J by 1 base, with 16 bases between them. Germline loops: CDR1 MGHRA, CDR2 YSYEKL. This CDR3 contains 17 residues. The CDR3 reads CASSQDMVAPTSYEQYF. The CDR3 DNA reads as TGCGCCAGCAGCCAAGATATGGTAGCCCCGACGTCCTACGAGCAGTACTTC.

In its sample, this clone was seen once. J is TRBJ1-4 and V is TRBV29-1, with a possible D match to TRBD1 (5 bases). In germline, CDR1 is SQVTM, CDR2 ANQGSEA. Trimming shortened V by 4 bases and J by 8 bases, and 14 bases separated the two germline ends. The CDR3 has 13 residues. The CDR3 sequence is CSVVGRDEEKLFF. CDR3 DNA: TGCAGCGTTGTTGGCAGGGATGAAGAAAAACTGTTTTTT.

The chain carries TRBV7-9 and TRBJ2-7; TRBD1 agrees at 9 bases. The CDR3 extends over 16 amino acids. With 4 bases clipped from V and 4 bases from J, the junction kept 11 bases outside the gene matches. CDR1 SEHNR and CDR2 FQNEAQ come from the germline V gene (reference sequence). DNA for the CDR3: TGTGCCAGCAGCTCACAGGGGGCGAGGGGAATATACGAGCAGTACTTC. Translated: CASSSQGARGIYEQYF.

This clone occurred once. The gene calls are TRBV7-8 and TRBJ2-7; unclear D gene. CDR1 SGHVS and CDR2 FQNEAQ come from the germline V gene. The CDR3 contains 13 residues. With 4 bases removed from V and 3 bases from J, the gap between germline ends came to 10 bases. CDR3 DNA: TGTGCCAGCAGCTCCGGAGAGAACTACGAGCAGTACTTC. Residues: CASSSGENYEQYF.

This clone showed up just once. V gene TRBV2 combines with J gene TRBJ2-3; D perhaps matches TRBD1 (7 bases). The CDR3 is made up of 15 amino acids. V lost 7 bases and J lost 3, with 17 bases in between. Germline V gene sequence: CDR1 SNHLY, CDR2 FYNNEI. DNA for the CDR3: TGTGCCAGCAACGGAGGGGGCGCTGGGACAGATACGCAGTATTTT. Protein: CASNGGGAGTDTQYF.

This clone was seen just once. The V call is TRBV4-1, the J call TRBJ2-3; 7 positions agree with TRBD1. The germline CDR1 and CDR2 sequences are MGHRA and YSYEKL. V was clipped by 4 bases and J by 2 bases; unmatched bases: 9. The CDR3 sequence is 16 residues long. CDR3 amino acids: CASSPLQGMLTDTQYF. In DNA, the CDR3 is TGCGCCAGCAGCCCCTTACAGGGGATGCTCACAGATACGCAGTATTTT.

J is TRBJ1-1 and V is TRBV7-9; no definite D call. The V gene's germline CDR1 is SEHNR and CDR2 FQNEAQ (reference sequence). CDR3 length: 11 amino acids. Deletions cut 2 bases from V and 7 bases from J, with 5 bases between. CDR3 region: CASSLPDEAFF. As DNA, the CDR3 is TGTGCCAGCAGCTTACCAGATGAAGCTTTCTTT.